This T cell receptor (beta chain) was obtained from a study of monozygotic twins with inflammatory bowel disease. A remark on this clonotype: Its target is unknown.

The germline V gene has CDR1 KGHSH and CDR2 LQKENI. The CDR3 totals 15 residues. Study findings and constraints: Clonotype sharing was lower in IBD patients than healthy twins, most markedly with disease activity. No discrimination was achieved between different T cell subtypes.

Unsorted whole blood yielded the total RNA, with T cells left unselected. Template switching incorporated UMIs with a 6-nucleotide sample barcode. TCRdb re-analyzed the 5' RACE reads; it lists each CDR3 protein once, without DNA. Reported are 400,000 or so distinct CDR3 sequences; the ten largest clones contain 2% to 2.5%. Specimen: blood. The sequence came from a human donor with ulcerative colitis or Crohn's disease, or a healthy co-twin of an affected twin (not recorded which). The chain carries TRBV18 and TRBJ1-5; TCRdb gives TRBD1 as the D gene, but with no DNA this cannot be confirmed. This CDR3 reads CASSPTGQMGQPQHF.